The clone carrying this TCR beta chain came up many times. The junction had 2 bases not matched to a gene; V was cut back by 11 bases and J by 3 bases. The length of the CDR3 is 11 residues. CDR1 MNHEY and CDR2 SMNVEV come from the germline V gene (reference sequence). The data are from a study of T cell changes during pregnancy in multiple sclerosis. TCRdb's copy holds only in-frame clones and misses some; the assay was immunoSEQ multiplex PCR. The sample consists of approximately 70,000 clones, 80% to 95% of them appearing once. This clonotype was obtained from a female donor with multiple sclerosis, enrolled in a pregnancy study. The sequenced sample was CD4+ T cells from peripheral blood mononuclear cells, obtained before pregnancy. The chain joins TRBV27 to TRBJ2-7, with TRBD2 identical over 9 bases. DNA of the CDR3: TGTGCCTGTAGCGGGAGCTACGAGCAGTACTTC. Protein product: CACSGSYEQYF.